One and the same sample provided the 30 T cell receptor beta chains below, sequenced in a study of T cell responses to AZD1222 COVID-19 vaccine. Assay used: immunoSEQ multiplex PCR; TCRdb lists only in-frame clones, some missing. The sample has 88,000 or so clones; roughly nine tenths are singletons. Specimen: peripheral blood, collected on day 0 of AZD1222 vaccination. These receptors originate from an adult in good health.

This clone showed up just once. The chain joins TRBV5-1 to TRBJ1-1; D remains ambiguous. CDR3 length: 14 amino acids. Germline CDR1 reads SGHRS; CDR2 reads YFSETQ. Trimming removed 0 bases from V and 0 bases from J, with 6 bases in between. Written as DNA, the CDR3 is TGCGCCAGCAGCTTGGTGCAGCTGAACACTGAAGCTTTCTTT. It is translated as CASSLVQLNTEAFF.

This clone has more than one count but fewer than ten. This chain links TRBV3-1 (or the pseudogene TRBV3-2) with TRBJ1-5, with 8 nucleotides matching TRBD1. CDR1 is LGHDT, CDR2 YNNKEL, per germline (reference sequence). The CDR3 runs to 16 residues. The trim removed 4 bases at V and 4 bases at J, leaving 9 bases unmatched. The CDR3 nucleotides are TGTGCCAGCAGCCCATTGCCGACAGGGGAGAATCAGCCCCAGCATTTT. It is translated as CASSPLPTGENQPQHF.

The chain uses TRBV6-2 or TRBV6-3 and TRBJ2-3; D remains unclear. The CDR3 covers 15 residues. The V end was cut by 3 bases, the J end by 0 bases, with 10 bases between. The V gene's germline CDR1 is MNHEY and CDR2 SVGEGT. CDR3 residues: CASSYDDGSTDTQYF. Written as DNA, the CDR3 is TGTGCCAGCAGTTATGACGACGGAAGCACAGATACGCAGTATTTT.

This clone was observed a single time. This rearrangement joins TRBV3-1 (or the pseudogene TRBV3-2) to TRBJ1-5, with TRBD1 matching over 8 bases. This CDR3 spans 15 amino acids. The germline gives CDR1 LGHDT, CDR2 YNNKEL (reference sequence). Trimming at V came to 4 bases and at J to 2 bases, leaving 4 bases not matched to a gene. The CDR3 spells CASSRGTGGNQPQHF. In DNA, the CDR3 is TGTGCCAGCAGCCGCGGGACAGGCGGCAATCAGCCCCAGCATTTT.

This chain uses TRBV11-2 with TRBJ2-7; possibly TRBD2 for D (6 bases). The CDR3 covers 12 residues. Germline assignment: CDR1 SGHAT and CDR2 FQNNGV. The V end lost 1 base, the J end lost 12 bases, and 13 bases lay between the germline ends. DNA of the CDR3: TGTGCCAGCAGCTTAGTGGAGGGGAGCGGGTACTTC. Protein sequence: CASSLVEGSGYF.

J is TRBJ2-6 and V is TRBV6-6; D is unclear. V was cut by 0 bases and J by 2 bases, with 5 bases left in between. There are 15 residues in the CDR3. Germline CDR1 reads MNHNY; CDR2 reads SVGAGI (reference sequence). The CDR3: CASSYSIAGANVLTF. DNA for the CDR3: TGTGCCAGCAGTTACTCCATCGCTGGGGCCAACGTCCTGACTTTC.

The V call is TRBV7-2, the J call TRBJ2-3; 9 bases match TRBD1. The trim removed 5 bases at V and 1 base at J, leaving 4 bases unmatched. This CDR3 spans 15 amino acids. The germline gives CDR1 SGHTA, CDR2 FQGNSA. For the CDR3, the DNA is TGTGCCAGCAGCGGACGGACAGGGGGCACAGATACGCAGTATTTT. This codes for CASSGRTGGTDTQYF.

The count of this clone is one. The gene calls are TRBV10-3 and TRBJ1-1, with D hard to call. CDR3 length equals 13 residues. The V gene lost 6 bases and the J gene lost 4 bases, with 12 bases spanning the gap. Germline assignment: CDR1 ENHRY and CDR2 SYGVKD. The CDR3 sequence is CAISSFLGTEAFF. The CDR3 coding sequence is TGTGCCATCAGCTCCTTCCTTGGCACTGAAGCTTTCTTT.

J is TRBJ1-1 and V is TRBV14; D remains ambiguous. This CDR3 contains 12 residues. Deletions cut 1 base from V and 8 bases from J, with 8 bases between. The germline V gene has CDR1 SGHDN and CDR2 FVKESK. The CDR3 coding sequence is TGTGCCAGCAGCCAAGGCTGGCTCGAAGCTTTCTTT. Its protein product is CASSQGWLEAFF.

A note on this clone: Germline and junction disagree at one end, which may indicate a read error. This chain joins TRBV28 and TRBJ1-2; D is unresolved. Looked up from germline, CDR1 is MDHEN and CDR2 is SYDVKM. This CDR3 is 16 amino acids long. For the CDR3, the DNA is TGTGCCAGCAGTTTAAAAGGCGTCAGAGCTAACTATGGCTATACCTTC. Encoded protein: CASSLKGVRANYGYTF.

This chain connects TRBV6-6 to TRBJ1-5, with D tentatively TRBD1 (6 bases). From germline, CDR1 is MNHNY and CDR2 SVGAGI (reference sequence). This CDR3 contains 15 residues. Between the trimmed V and J ends, which lost 7 bases and 1 base, there was a span of 14 bases. CDR3 residues: CASKSTGLSNQPQHF. For the CDR3, the DNA is TGTGCCAGCAAAAGCACAGGGTTGAGCAATCAGCCCCAGCATTTT.

The genes are TRBV9 and TRBJ2-7; 7 nucleotides align to TRBD2. The CDR3 covers 14 residues. The ends lost 0 bases at V and 1 base at J; junction bases unmatched: 1. Per germline, CDR1 SGDLS and CDR2 YYNGEE. The CDR3 nucleotides are TGTGCCAGCAGCGTAGGGGAGGGATCCTACGAGCAGTACTTC. Its translation is CASSVGEGSYEQYF.

This clone was seen just once. The chain combines TRBV30 with TRBJ1-3; D gene ambiguous. The CDR3 runs 10 residues. The germline V gene encodes CDR1 GTSNPN and CDR2 SVGIG (reference sequence). With 6 bases removed from V and 5 bases from J, the gap between germline ends came to 5 bases. The CDR3 region has the DNA TGTGCCTGTTGGAGAAACACCATATATTTT. Translating it yields CACWRNTIYF.

The chain combines TRBV2 with TRBJ2-2; D possibly corresponds to TRBD1 (5 bases). This CDR3 is built from 13 residues. With 6 bases removed from V and 5 bases from J, the gap between germline ends came to 10 bases. Germline V gene data show CDR1 as SNHLY and CDR2 as FYNNEI. CDR3 sequence: CASSQQGTGELFF. The CDR3 nucleotides are TGTGCCAGCAGCCAGCAGGGTACCGGGGAGCTGTTTTTT. The entire variable domain, with the rest obtained from reference TRBV2 and TRBJ2-2, is as follows: EPEVTQTPSHQVTQMGQEVILRCVPISNHLYFYWYRQILGQKVEFLVSFYNNEISEKSEIFDDQFSVERPDGSNFTLKIRSTKLEDSAMYFCASSQQGTGELFFGEGSRLTVL.

The rearrangement joins TRBV2 to TRBJ1-1, with D maybe TRBD1 (6 bases). The CDR3 has 14 residues. CDR1 and CDR2 (germline): SNHLY, FYNNEI. Trimming removed 5 bases from V and 1 base from J, with 11 bases in between. The CDR3 DNA is TGTGCCAGCAGTCCGGAGGGGGGGAACACTGAAGCTTTCTTT. Its translation is CASSPEGGNTEAFF.

This clone was seen more than once but under ten times. The chain carries TRBV5-6 and TRBJ1-5; possible D gene TRBD1, 5 bases. Germline V lookup: CDR1 SGHDT, CDR2 YYEEEE. The length of the CDR3 is 16 residues. V dropped 7 bases and J dropped 2 bases, with 19 bases sitting between them. The CDR3 loop is CASETRRQGGNQPQHF. DNA for the CDR3: TGTGCCAGCGAGACTCGCCGCCAGGGTGGCAATCAGCCCCAGCATTTT.

The chain couples TRBV2 to TRBJ2-3; 7 nucleotides align to TRBD2. From germline, CDR1 is SNHLY and CDR2 FYNNEI. V lost 4 bases to trimming and J lost 5 bases; unmatched junction nucleotides: 3. This CDR3 is 13 amino acids long. The DNA for the CDR3 is TGTGCCAGCAGTGTGGGGGGGGAAGATACGCAGTATTTT. It is translated as CASSVGGEDTQYF.

This chain uses TRBV15 with TRBJ1-5; 7 positions match TRBD1. CDR1 and CDR2 from the germline V gene are LNHNV and YYDKDF (reference sequence). This CDR3 comprises 14 residues. J was trimmed by 3 bases and V by 5 bases; bases with no gene match: 4. The CDR3 bases are TGTGCCACCAGCCTGGGACAGCTCAATCAGCCCCAGCATTTT. It codes for CATSLGQLNQPQHF.

V gene TRBV10-2 combines with J gene TRBJ2-3; TRBD2 aligns across 12 bases. The CDR3 length is 16 residues. V trimming: 6 bases; J trimming: 4 bases; junction bases outside the gene matches: 8. Per the germline V gene, CDR1 is WSHSY and CDR2 is SAAADI. The CDR3 reads CASRDFLAGGADTQYF. As DNA, the CDR3 is TGCGCCAGCAGAGATTTTCTAGCGGGAGGGGCAGATACGCAGTATTTT.

The chain links TRBV7-2 to TRBJ2-1; no definite D call. This CDR3 has 12 residues. V lost 4 bases to trimming and J lost 4 bases, with 5 bases between them. Germline values: CDR1 SGHTA, CDR2 FQGNSA. The CDR3 spells CASSSEYNEQFF. CDR3 sequence (DNA): TGTGCCAGCAGCTCCGAGTACAATGAGCAGTTCTTC.

The CDR3 DNA reads TGTGCCAGCAGCTTAACTGGGGCCAACGTCCTGACTTTC. Amino acids: CASSLTGANVLTF. J is TRBJ2-6 and V is TRBV7-3; no clear D. From germline, CDR1 is SGHTA and CDR2 FQGTGA. Trimming cost V 0 bases and J 3 bases, with 0 bases left between them. The CDR3 covers 13 residues. The full variable domain, completed using reference TRBV7-3 and TRBJ2-6, is GAGVSQTPSNKVTEKGKYVELRCDPISGHTALYWYRQSLGQGPEFLIYFQGTGAADDSGLPNDRFFAVRPEGSVSTLKIQRTERGDSAVYLCASSLTGANVLTFGAGSRLTVL.

The CDR3 bases are TGTGCCAGCAGCTTACAGATGAACACTGAAGCTTTCTTT. This encodes CASSLQMNTEAFF. The chain is built from TRBV11-2 and TRBJ1-1; D is unresolved. CDR3 length: 13 residues. Trimming pared 2 bases from V and 0 bases from J, leaving 4 bases between. The V gene's germline CDR1 is SGHAT and CDR2 FQNNGV.

The chain is built from TRBV13 and TRBJ1-2; TRBD1 agrees at 8 bases. Germline-derived CDR1 and CDR2 are PRHDT and FYEKMQ (reference sequence). The CDR3 length is 16 residues. After removal of 0 bases from V and 3 bases from J, the junction contained 6 bases not matched to a gene. The CDR3 bases are TGTGCCAGCAGCTTAGGGGCGGACAGGGTGGACTATGGCTACACCTTC. Protein sequence: CASSLGADRVDYGYTF.

The chain joins TRBV21-1 to TRBJ2-1. TRBV21-1 is labeled a pseudogene. The CDR3 spans 14 residues. CDR3 protein: CASSKGGVYNEQFF. CDR3 sequence (DNA): TGTGCCAGCAGCAAAGGAGGGGTCTACAATGAGCAGTTCTTC.

The gene calls are TRBV30 and TRBJ1-5, with TRBD1 as a possible D gene (5 bases). Trimming removed 0 bases at V and 2 bases at J, with 14 bases between. Germline V CDR1 and CDR2: GTSNPN, SVGIG (reference sequence). The CDR3 length is 16 residues. CDR3 in amino acids: CAWSVRTAGRNQPQHF. The CDR3 DNA sequence: TGTGCCTGGAGTGTAAGGACCGCAGGGCGCAATCAGCCCCAGCATTTT.

V usage is TRBV6-5 and J usage is TRBJ1-5; a possible D gene is TRBD1 (6 bases). Germline V gene lookup returns CDR1 MNHEY and CDR2 SVGAGI. This CDR3 has 15 amino acids. Trimming stripped 6 bases from V and 0 bases from J, with 12 bases between. CDR3 sequence reads: CASRKQGYSNQPQHF. The CDR3 coding sequence is TGTGCCAGCAGGAAACAGGGATATAGCAATCAGCCCCAGCATTTT.

This clone was counted a few times. The rearrangement links TRBV10-3 to TRBJ1-1, with 8 bases matching TRBD1. With V trimmed by 3 bases and J by 5 bases, 5 bases remained unmatched. The CDR3 contains 14 residues. Germline V gene lookup returns CDR1 ENHRY and CDR2 SYGVKD. CDR3 sequence: CAISEGQGGTEAFF. The CDR3, as DNA: TGTGCCATCAGTGAAGGACAGGGTGGAACTGAAGCTTTCTTT.

The rearrangement joins TRBV15 to TRBJ2-7; 10 nucleotides line up with TRBD2. With 1 base clipped from V and 6 bases from J, the junction kept 6 bases outside the gene matches. The CDR3 has 15 amino acids. Germline loops: CDR1 LNHNV, CDR2 YYDKDF (reference sequence). CDR3 region: CATSRGGAGGTEQYF. The CDR3 nucleotides are TGTGCCACCAGCAGAGGGGGAGCGGGGGGGACCGAGCAGTACTTC.

The rearrangement joins TRBV6-5 to TRBJ1-5; D not resolved. The germline V and J ends were trimmed by 5 bases and 5 bases, with 16 bases remaining between them. The CDR3 totals 15 residues. The V gene's germline CDR1 is MNHEY and CDR2 SVGAGI. The CDR3 coding sequence is TGTGCCAGCAGTCCCCGACGGTCCGCCGATCAGCCCCAGCATTTT. Its protein product is CASSPRRSADQPQHF.

The chain couples TRBV5-6 to TRBJ2-7, with D uncertain. Germline V lookup: CDR1 SGHDT, CDR2 YYEEEE. The CDR3 loop spans 15 amino acids. V was shortened by 0 bases and J by 1 base, with 11 bases between the two germline ends. DNA for the CDR3: TGTGCCAGCAGCTTGGATTGGGCCCGTTCCTACGAGCAGTACTTC. It yields the protein CASSLDWARSYEQYF.